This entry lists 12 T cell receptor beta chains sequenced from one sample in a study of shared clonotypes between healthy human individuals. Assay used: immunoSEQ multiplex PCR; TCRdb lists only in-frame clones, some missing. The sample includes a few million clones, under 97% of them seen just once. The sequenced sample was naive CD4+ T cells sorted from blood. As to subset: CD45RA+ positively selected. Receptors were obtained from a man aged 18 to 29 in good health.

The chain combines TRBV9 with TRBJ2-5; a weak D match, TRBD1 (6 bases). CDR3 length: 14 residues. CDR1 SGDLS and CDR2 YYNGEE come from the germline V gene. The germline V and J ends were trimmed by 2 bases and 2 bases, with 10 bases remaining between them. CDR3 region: CASSVTGRQETQYF. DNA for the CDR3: TGTGCCAGCAGCGTTACAGGGCGGCAAGAGACCCAGTACTTC.

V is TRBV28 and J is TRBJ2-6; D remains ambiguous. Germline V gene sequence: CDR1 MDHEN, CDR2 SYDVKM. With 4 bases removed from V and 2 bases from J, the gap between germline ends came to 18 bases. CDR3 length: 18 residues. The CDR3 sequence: CASSSPFGSTTGANVLTF. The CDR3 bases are TGTGCCAGCAGTTCCCCCTTTGGCAGTACCACTGGGGCCAACGTCCTGACTTTC.

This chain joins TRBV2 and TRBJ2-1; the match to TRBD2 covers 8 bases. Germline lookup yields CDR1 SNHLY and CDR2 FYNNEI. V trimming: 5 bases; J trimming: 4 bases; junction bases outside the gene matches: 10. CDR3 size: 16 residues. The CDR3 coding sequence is TGTGCCAGCAGTCTATTGGGACTAGGGGGTTACAATGAGCAGTTCTTC. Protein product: CASSLLGLGGYNEQFF.

CDR3 amino acids: CASTRSSTDTQYF. In DNA, the CDR3 is TGTGCCAGCACGCGGTCTAGCACAGATACGCAGTATTTT. This sequence joins TRBV6-1 and TRBJ2-3; unclear D gene. The CDR3 contains 13 residues. The ends were cut back, 7 bases at V and 0 bases at J, with 8 bases in the middle. Germline assignment: CDR1 MNHNS and CDR2 SASEGT.

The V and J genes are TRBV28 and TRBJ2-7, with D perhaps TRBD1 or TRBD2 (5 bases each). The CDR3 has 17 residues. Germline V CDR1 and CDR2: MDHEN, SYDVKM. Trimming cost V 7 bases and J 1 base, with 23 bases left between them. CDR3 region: CASTRGDGELGSYEQYF. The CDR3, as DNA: TGTGCCAGCACTAGAGGGGACGGAGAACTCGGGTCCTACGAGCAGTACTTC.

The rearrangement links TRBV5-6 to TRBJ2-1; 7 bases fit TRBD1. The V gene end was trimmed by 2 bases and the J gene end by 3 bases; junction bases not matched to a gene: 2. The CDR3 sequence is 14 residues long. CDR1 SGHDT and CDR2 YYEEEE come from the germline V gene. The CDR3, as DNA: TGTGCCAGCAGCTTTAGGGGGCACTACAATGAGCAGTTCTTC. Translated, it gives CASSFRGHYNEQFF.

The CDR3 loop is CASSGWDTGTDTQYF. In DNA, the CDR3 is TGTGCCAGCAGTGGATGGGACACGGGGACTGATACGCAGTATTTT. V usage is TRBV25-1 and J usage is TRBJ2-3; D might be TRBD1 or TRBD2, each matching 6 bases. This CDR3 comprises 15 residues. Germline assignment: CDR1 MGHDK and CDR2 SYGVNS. V lost 4 bases and J 6 bases, leaving 17 bases between the germline ends.

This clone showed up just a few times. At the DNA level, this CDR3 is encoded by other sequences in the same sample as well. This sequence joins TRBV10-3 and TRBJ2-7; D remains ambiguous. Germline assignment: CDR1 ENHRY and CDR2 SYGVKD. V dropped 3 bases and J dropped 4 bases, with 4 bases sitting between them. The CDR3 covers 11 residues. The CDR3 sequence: CAISDLYEQYF. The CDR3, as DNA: TGTGCCATCAGTGACCTATACGAGCAGTACTTC.

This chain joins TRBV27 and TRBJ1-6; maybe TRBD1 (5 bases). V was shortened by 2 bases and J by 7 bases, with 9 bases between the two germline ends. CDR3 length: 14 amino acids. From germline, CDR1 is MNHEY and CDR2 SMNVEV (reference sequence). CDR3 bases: TGTGCCAGCAGTTTACAGGGTTGGAATTCACCCCTCCACTTT. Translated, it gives CASSLQGWNSPLHF.

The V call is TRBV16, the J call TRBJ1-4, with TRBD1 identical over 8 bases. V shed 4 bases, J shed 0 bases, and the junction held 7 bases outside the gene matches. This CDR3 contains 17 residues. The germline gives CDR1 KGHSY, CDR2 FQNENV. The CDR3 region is CASSLRDRIATNEKLFF. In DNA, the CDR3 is TGTGCCAGCAGCCTCCGGGACAGGATTGCAACTAATGAAAAACTGTTTTTT.

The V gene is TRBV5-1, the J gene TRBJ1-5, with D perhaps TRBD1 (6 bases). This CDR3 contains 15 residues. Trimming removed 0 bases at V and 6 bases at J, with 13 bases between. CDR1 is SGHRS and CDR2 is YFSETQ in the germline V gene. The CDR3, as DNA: TGCGCCAGCAGCTTGGATGCGGAGGGGGGTCAGCCCCAGCATTTT. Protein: CASSLDAEGGQPQHF.

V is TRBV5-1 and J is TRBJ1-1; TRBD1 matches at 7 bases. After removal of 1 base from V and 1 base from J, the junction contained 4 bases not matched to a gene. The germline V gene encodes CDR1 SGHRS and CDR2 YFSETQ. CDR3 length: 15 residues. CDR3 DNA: TGCGCCAGCAGCTTGTACAGGGGCCCGAACACTGAAGCTTTCTTT. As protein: CASSLYRGPNTEAFF.